A selection of T cell receptor beta chains follows, all from one sample in a study of blood T cell repertoires in COVID-19. Data came from immunoSEQ multiplex PCR; TCRdb stores just in-frame clones and leaves some out. The sample lists some 100,000 clones; approximately 87% were seen once. Sequencing used peripheral blood. The receptors were gathered from a man between 65 and 80 years old who had recovered from COVID-19. Both conserved end residues are part of each CDR3. A D gene is named only where the DNA matches it firmly. Clone size appears in some rows only: once, few, many, or a class for an expanded clone.

J,D,length,size,V,CDR3,DNA
TRBJ2-7,TRBD1,14,few,TRBV14,CASSSGTGPYEQYF,TGTGCCAGCAGCTCCGGGACAGGTCCCTACGAGCAGTACTTC
TRBJ2-5,TRBD2,16,-,TRBV9,CASSGQISGGQETQYF,TGTGCCAGCAGCGGTCAGATCAGCGGGGGACAAGAGACCCAGTACTTC
TRBJ1-4,-,12,-,TRBV27,CASSLIGGKLFF,TGTGCCAGCAGTTTAATAGGGGGAAAACTGTTTTTT
TRBJ1-2,-,15,-,TRBV28,CASSLAFLANYGYTF,TGTGCCAGCAGTTTAGCATTTCTAGCTAACTATGGCTACACCTTC
TRBJ2-3,TRBD2,16,-,TRBV6-1,CASSEVLAGNTDTQYF,TGTGCCAGCAGTGAAGTCCTAGCGGGGAACACAGATACGCAGTATTTT
TRBJ1-2,TRBD1,13,-,TRBV2,CASSEDRGRGYTF,TGTGCCAGCAGTGAAGACAGGGGTCGAGGCTACACCTTC
TRBJ1-6,TRBD1,17,-,TRBV6-4,CASSEEKGARNNSPLHF,TGTGCCAGCAGTGAAGAGAAGGGGGCGCGAAATAATTCACCCCTCCACTTT
TRBJ2-2,TRBD2,15,-,TRBV2,CASSDPTSHHGELFF,TGTGCCAGCAGTGACCCGACTAGCCATCACGGGGAGCTGTTTTTT
TRBJ1-1,-,13,-,TRBV7-9,CASGMTTNTEAFF,TGTGCCAGCGGAATGACTACGAACACTGAAGCTTTCTTT
TRBJ1-2,-,15,-,TRBV5-1,CASSLSGGHNYGYTF,TGCGCCAGCAGCTTGTCCGGGGGGCATAACTATGGCTACACCTTC
TRBJ2-1,-,12,-,TRBV7-9,CASSLRYNEQFF,TGTGCCAGCAGCCTCCGGTACAATGAGCAGTTCTTC
TRBJ2-1,TRBD2,15,-,TRBV11-2,CASSLKLAGGNEQFF,TGTGCCAGCAGCTTAAAACTAGCGGGGGGGAATGAGCAGTTCTTC
TRBJ1-6,-,15,-,TRBV9,CASSVVGSYNSPLHF,TGTGCCAGCAGCGTAGTGGGCAGCTATAATTCACCCCTCCACTTT
TRBJ1-4,-,14,-,TRBV30,CAWSVGQANEKLFF,TGTGCCTGGAGTGTGGGGCAGGCTAATGAAAAACTGTTTTTT
TRBJ2-5,TRBD2,15,-,TRBV10-3,CAISESAGAGETQYF,TGTGCCATCAGTGAGTCGGCGGGAGCAGGGGAGACCCAGTACTTC
TRBJ2-2,-,16,-,TRBV7-3,CASSLTGGANTGELFF,TGTGCCAGCAGCTTAACGGGGGGAGCGAACACCGGGGAGCTGTTTTTT
TRBJ2-1,TRBD1,16,-,TRBV5-1,CASSLHGTGDKNEQFF,TGCGCCAGCAGCTTGCACGGGACAGGGGATAAGAATGAGCAGTTCTTC
TRBJ2-7,-,15,many,TRBV27,CASSLFAGEAYEQYF,TGTGCCAGCAGTTTATTCGCAGGGGAAGCCTACGAGCAGTACTTC
TRBJ1-2,-,14,-,TRBV30,CAWRRRDPNYGYTF,TGTGCCTGGAGACGCAGGGATCCTAACTATGGCTACACCTTC
TRBJ2-5,-,12,-,TRBV12-5,CASGPTGETQYF,TGTGCTAGTGGTCCGACGGGGGAGACCCAGTACTTC
TRBJ1-5,TRBD1,15,-,TRBV6-5,CASSDPTGGAQPQHF,TGTGCCAGCAGCGACCCGACAGGGGGCGCTCAGCCCCAGCATTTT
TRBJ1-4,TRBD1,16,-,TRBV15,CATSRDRGLTNEKLFF,TGTGCCACCAGCAGAGACAGGGGGCTAACTAATGAAAAACTGTTTTTT
TRBJ1-6,-,17,-,TRBV4-1,CASSQEGGTEYNSPLHF,TGCGCCAGCAGCCAAGAAGGAGGGACGGAATATAATTCACCCCTCCACTTT
TRBJ2-1,-,17,-,TRBV11-2,CASSLDGRVIPYNEQFF,TGTGCCAGCAGCTTAGATGGCAGGGTTATCCCTTACAATGAGCAGTTCTTC
TRBJ2-3,-,15,-,TRBV6-4,CASSPSAGATDTQYF,TGTGCCAGCAGTCCTTCGGCGGGCGCCACAGATACGCAGTATTTT
TRBJ2-7,TRBD2,14,-,TRBV5-1,CASSSSGGTYEQYF,TGCGCCAGCAGCTCTAGCGGGGGCACCTACGAGCAGTACTTC
TRBJ2-7,-,16,-,TRBV10-3,CAISEAERQDAYEQYF,TGTGCCATCAGTGAGGCAGAGAGACAGGACGCCTACGAGCAGTACTTC
TRBJ2-3,-,12,-,TRBV11-3,CASSLDSDTQYF,TGTGCCAGCAGCTTAGATAGCGATACGCAGTATTTT
TRBJ1-3,-,15,-,TRBV11-2,CASSSAGSSGNTIYF,TGTGCCAGCAGCTCGGCGGGGAGCTCTGGAAACACCATATATTTT
TRBJ2-1,-,12,once,TRBV6-5,CASSRVGDEQFF,TGTGCCAGCAGTCGAGTAGGGGATGAGCAGTTCTTC
TRBJ2-7,TRBD1,15,-,TRBV15,CATSRDIRGTGEQYF,TGTGCCACCAGCAGAGATATCAGGGGGACAGGCGAGCAGTACTTC
TRBJ2-7,-,16,-,TRBV5-5,CASSLALGSPYYEQYF,TGTGCCAGCAGCTTGGCGCTTGGGAGCCCTTACTACGAGCAGTACTTC
TRBJ1-2,-,14,-,TRBV4-2,CASSQGDLNYGYTF,TGTGCCAGCAGCCAAGGGGACTTAAACTATGGCTACACCTTC
TRBJ1-2,-,14,-,TRBV28,CASSEAVHYDGYTF,TGTGCCAGCAGCGAGGCTGTTCATTACGATGGCTACACCTTC
TRBJ2-1,TRBD1,13,-,TRBV5-4,CASSLRTGERQFF,TGTGCCAGCAGCTTACGAACAGGGGAGAGGCAGTTCTTC
TRBJ2-2,-,15,-,TRBV6-6,CASISGSPNTGELFF,TGTGCCAGCATTTCCGGGTCCCCAAACACCGGGGAGCTGTTTTTT
TRBJ2-2,-,16,-,TRBV16,CASSRLEKMNTGELFF,TGTGCCAGCAGCCGCTTAGAAAAAATGAACACCGGGGAGCTGTTTTTT
TRBJ1-2,-,11,-,TRBV29-1,CSVEEQGGYTF,TGCAGCGTTGAAGAACAGGGAGGCTACACCTTC
TRBJ2-7,-,14,-,TRBV9,CASSVYFDSYEQYF,TGTGCCAGCAGCGTCTACTTCGATTCCTACGAGCAGTACTTC